The 2 T cell receptor beta chains below all came from one sample that was sequenced in a study of T cells in pancreatic ductal adenocarcinoma. The selected patients with pancreatic ductal adenocarcinoma had surgery but no neoadjuvant therapy. This table comes from immunoSEQ multiplex PCR, and its TCRdb copy is limited to in-frame clones, with some not included. The sample consists of 4,500 to 5,000 clones, about 88% of them appearing once. The sample was pancreatic tumor tissue. These receptors came from a human donor with pancreatic ductal adenocarcinoma.

This rearrangement joins TRBV7-2 to TRBJ2-1, with 13 nucleotides matching TRBD2. CDR1 SGHTA and CDR2 FQGNSA come from the germline V gene. V dropped 2 bases and J dropped 7; count of bases not matched to a gene: 11. This CDR3 has 18 amino acids. The CDR3 loop reads CASSLIPLPGLAGNEQFF. As DNA, the CDR3 is TGTGCCAGCAGCTTAATACCTCTACCGGGACTAGCGGGGAATGAGCAGTTCTTC.

The chain has TRBV9 and TRBJ2-2; 9 bases are shared with TRBD1. Germline trimming cut 0 bases from V and 2 bases from J; bases unmatched to any gene: 2. CDR1 is SGDLS, CDR2 YYNGEE, per germline. The CDR3 has 16 residues. CDR3: CASSVGQGVNTGELFF. The CDR3 bases are TGTGCCAGCAGCGTAGGACAGGGGGTTAACACCGGGGAGCTGTTTTTT.